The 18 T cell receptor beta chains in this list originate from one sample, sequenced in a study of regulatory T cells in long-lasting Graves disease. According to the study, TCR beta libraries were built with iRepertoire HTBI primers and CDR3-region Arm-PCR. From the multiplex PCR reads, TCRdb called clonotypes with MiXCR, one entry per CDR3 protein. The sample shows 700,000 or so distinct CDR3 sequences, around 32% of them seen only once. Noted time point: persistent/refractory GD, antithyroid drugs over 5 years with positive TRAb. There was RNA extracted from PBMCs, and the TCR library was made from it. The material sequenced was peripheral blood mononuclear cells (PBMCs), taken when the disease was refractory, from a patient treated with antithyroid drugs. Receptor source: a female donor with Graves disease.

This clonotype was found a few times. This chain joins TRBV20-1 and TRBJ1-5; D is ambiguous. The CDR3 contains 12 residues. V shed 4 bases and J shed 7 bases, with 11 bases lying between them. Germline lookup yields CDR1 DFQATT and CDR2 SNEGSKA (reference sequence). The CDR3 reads CSAKSGLQPQHF. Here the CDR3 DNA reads TGCAGTGCTAAATCGGGGTTGCAGCCCCAGCATTTT.

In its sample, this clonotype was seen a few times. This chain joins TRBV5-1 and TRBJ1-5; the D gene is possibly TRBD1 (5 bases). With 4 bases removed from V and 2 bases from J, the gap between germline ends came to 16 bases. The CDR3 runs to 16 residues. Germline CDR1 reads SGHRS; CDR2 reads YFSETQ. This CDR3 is CASSPGHAWGNQPQHF. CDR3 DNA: TGCGCCAGCAGCCCAGGACACGCTTGGGGCAATCAGCCCCAGCATTTT. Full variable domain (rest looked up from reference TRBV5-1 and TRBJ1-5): KAGVTQTPRYLIKTRGQQVTLSCSPISGHRSVSWYQQTPGQGLQFLFEYFSETQRNKGNFPGRFSGRQFSNSRSEMNVSTLELGDSALYLCASSPGHAWGNQPQHFGDGTRLSIL.

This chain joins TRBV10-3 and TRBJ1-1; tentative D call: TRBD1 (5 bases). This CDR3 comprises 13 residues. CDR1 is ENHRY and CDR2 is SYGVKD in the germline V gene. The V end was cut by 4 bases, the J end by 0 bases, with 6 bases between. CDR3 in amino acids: CAISGQLNTEAFF. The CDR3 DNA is TGTGCCATCAGTGGACAGCTGAACACTGAAGCTTTCTTT.

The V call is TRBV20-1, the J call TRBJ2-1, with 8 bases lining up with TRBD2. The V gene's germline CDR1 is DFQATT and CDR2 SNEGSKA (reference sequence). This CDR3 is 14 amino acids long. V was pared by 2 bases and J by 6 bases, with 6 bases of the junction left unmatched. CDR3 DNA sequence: TGCAGTGCTAGAAGGGCGGGAGGAATCAATGAGCAGTTCTTC. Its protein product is CSARRAGGINEQFF.

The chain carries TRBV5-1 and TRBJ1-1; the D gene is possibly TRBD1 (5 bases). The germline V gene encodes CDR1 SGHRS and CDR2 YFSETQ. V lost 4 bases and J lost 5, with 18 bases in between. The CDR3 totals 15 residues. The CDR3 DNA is TGCGCCAGCAGCCCCAAAGTGGGGGGGGGAACTGAAGCTTTCTTT. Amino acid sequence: CASSPKVGGGTEAFF.

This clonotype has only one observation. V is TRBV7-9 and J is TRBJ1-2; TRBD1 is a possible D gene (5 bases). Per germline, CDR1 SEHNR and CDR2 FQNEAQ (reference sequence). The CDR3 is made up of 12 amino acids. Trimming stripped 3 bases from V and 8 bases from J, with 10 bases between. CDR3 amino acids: CASSFQGNGYTF. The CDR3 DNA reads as TGTGCCAGCAGCTTTCAGGGTAACGGCTACACCTTC.

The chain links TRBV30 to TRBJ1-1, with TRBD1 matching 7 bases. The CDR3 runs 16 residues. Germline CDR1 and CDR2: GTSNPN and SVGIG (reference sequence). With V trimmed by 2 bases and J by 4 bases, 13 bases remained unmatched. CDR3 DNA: TGTGCCTGGAGTCCTCAAGACAGGGTGCTCGGCACTGAAGCTTTCTTT. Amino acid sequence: CAWSPQDRVLGTEAFF. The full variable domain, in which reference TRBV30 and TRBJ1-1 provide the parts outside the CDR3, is SQTIHQWPATLVQPVGSPLSLECTVEGTSNPNLYWYRQAAGRGLQLLFYSVGIGQISSEVPQNLSASRPQDRQFILSSKKLLLSDSGFYLCAWSPQDRVLGTEAFFGQGTRLTVV.

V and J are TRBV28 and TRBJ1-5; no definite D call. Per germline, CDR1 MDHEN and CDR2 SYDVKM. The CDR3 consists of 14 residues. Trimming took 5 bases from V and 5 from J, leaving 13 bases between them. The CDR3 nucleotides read TGTGCCAGCAGTGCTACCGGGCCGTATCAGCCCCAGCATTTT. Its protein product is CASSATGPYQPQHF.

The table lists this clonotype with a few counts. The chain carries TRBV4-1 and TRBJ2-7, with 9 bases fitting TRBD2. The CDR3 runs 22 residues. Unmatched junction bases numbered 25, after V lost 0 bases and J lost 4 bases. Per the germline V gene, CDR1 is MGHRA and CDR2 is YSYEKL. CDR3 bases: TGCGCCAGCAGCCAAGATCTAACGTGCAGCGGGAGGCCCCAGCGTACTCCTTACGAGCAGTACTTC. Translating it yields CASSQDLTCSGRPQRTPYEQYF.

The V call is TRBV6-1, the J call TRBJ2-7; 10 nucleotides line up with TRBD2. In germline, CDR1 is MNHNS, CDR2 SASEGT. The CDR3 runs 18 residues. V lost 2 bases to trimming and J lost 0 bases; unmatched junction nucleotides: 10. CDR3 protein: CASSEFSMGTSVSYEQYF. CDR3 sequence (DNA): TGTGCCAGCAGTGAATTTTCAATGGGGACTAGCGTCTCCTACGAGCAGTACTTC.

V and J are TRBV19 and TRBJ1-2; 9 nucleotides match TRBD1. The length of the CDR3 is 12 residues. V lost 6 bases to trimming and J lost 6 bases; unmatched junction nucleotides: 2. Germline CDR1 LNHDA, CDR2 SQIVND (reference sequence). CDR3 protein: CASRGQGHGYTF. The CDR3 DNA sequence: TGTGCCAGTAGGGGACAGGGCCATGGCTACACCTTC.

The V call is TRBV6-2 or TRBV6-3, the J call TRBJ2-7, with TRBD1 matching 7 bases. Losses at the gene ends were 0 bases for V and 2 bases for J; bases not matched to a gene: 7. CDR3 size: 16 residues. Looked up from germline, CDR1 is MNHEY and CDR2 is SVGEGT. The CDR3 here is CASSYSLTTGTYEQYF. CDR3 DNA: TGTGCCAGCAGTTACTCGCTAACGACAGGGACCTACGAGCAGTACTTC.

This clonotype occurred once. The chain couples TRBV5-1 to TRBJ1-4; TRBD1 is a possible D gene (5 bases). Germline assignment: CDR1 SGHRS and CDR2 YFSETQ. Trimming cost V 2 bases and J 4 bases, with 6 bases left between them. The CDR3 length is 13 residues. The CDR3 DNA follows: TGCGCCAGCAGCTTCGACAGTAATGAAAAACTGTTTTTT. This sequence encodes CASSFDSNEKLFF.

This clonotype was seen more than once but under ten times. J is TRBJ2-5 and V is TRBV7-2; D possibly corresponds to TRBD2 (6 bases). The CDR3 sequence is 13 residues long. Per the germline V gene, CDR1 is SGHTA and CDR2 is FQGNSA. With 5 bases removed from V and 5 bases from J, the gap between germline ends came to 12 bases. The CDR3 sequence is CASSRGGAETQYF. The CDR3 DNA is TGTGCCAGCAGCCGAGGCGGGGCGGAGACCCAGTACTTC.

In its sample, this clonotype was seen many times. The CDR3 region has the DNA TGTGCCACCACTTTACCCGCAGGTGGTGGCTACACCTTC. Its protein is CATTLPAGGGYTF. V is TRBV28 and J is TRBJ1-2; no reliable D call. Germline CDR1 reads MDHEN; CDR2 reads SYDVKM. Trimming removed 10 bases from V and 7 bases from J, with 19 bases in between. The CDR3 loop spans 13 amino acids.

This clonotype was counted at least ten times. The CDR3 here is CASSPPGLPREQYF. The CDR3 nucleotides read TGTGCCAGCAGTCCCCCGGGACTGCCTCGGGAGCAGTACTTC. This chain connects TRBV12-3 or TRBV12-4 to TRBJ2-7; possible D gene TRBD2, 6 bases. CDR3 length: 14 residues. The germline V and J ends were trimmed by 5 bases and 7 bases, with 18 bases remaining between them.

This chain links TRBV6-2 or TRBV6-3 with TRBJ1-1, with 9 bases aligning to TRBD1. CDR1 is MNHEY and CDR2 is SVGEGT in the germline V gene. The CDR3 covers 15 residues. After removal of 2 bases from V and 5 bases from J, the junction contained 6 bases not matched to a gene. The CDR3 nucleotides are TGTGCCAGCAGTTACGGAGGGACAGGGAGTACTGAAGCTTTCTTT. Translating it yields CASSYGGTGSTEAFF.

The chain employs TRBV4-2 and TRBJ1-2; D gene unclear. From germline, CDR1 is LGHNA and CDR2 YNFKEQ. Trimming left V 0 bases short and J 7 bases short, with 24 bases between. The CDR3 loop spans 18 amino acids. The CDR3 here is CASSQERGLAADWGGYTF. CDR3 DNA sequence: TGTGCCAGCAGCCAAGAGCGTGGGTTAGCGGCGGATTGGGGTGGCTACACCTTC.